This paragraph reports one T cell receptor (beta chain). The record originates from a study of blood T cell repertoires in COVID-19. At the level of the study: Spain, Italy and the United States supplied samples that represented acute and convalescent COVID-19.

This CDR3 region has 15 residues. Trimming pared 5 bases from V and 0 bases from J, leaving 12 bases between. The germline V gene encodes CDR1 KGHDR and CDR2 SFDVKD. Generated by immunoSEQ multiplex PCR, the TCRdb table keeps only in-frame clones and is missing some. The data hold about 220,000 clones, with about 78% observed a single time. Material for sequencing was peripheral blood. The clonotype was recovered from an older woman with acute or convalescent COVID-19. V is TRBV24-1 and J is TRBJ1-1; no reliable D call. CDR3 loop: CATSAGRGLNTEAFF. CDR3 sequence (DNA): TGTGCCACCAGTGCTGGTCGAGGGCTGAACACTGAAGCTTTCTTT.